What follows describes a single T cell receptor (beta chain). The data are from a study of blood T cell repertoires in COVID-19. Background on the study: Samples came from the United States, Italy and Spain, spanning acute and convalescent COVID-19.

In the original analysis: By means of reference gene primer amplification, nucleated cell counts were estimated. Method: immunoSEQ multiplex PCR; TCRdb's copy keeps in-frame clones and lacks some. V, J and clone size reflect that table, while D and trimming were determined from the DNA. The profile covers about 140,000 clones, with approximately 86% appearing a single time and 7% to 10% taken by the ten largest. Germline assignment: CDR1 SGHRS and CDR2 YFSETQ. V lost 0 bases and J lost 4; bases outside the gene matches: 10. CDR3 length: 17 residues. This rearrangement joins TRBV5-1 to TRBJ1-1; 9 nucleotides match TRBD1. Material for sequencing was peripheral blood. The receptor was derived from a woman aged 55-69 years with acute or convalescent COVID-19. The CDR3 sequence: CASSLEGTGWFGTEAFF. CDR3 DNA: TGCGCCAGCAGCTTGGAGGGGACAGGGTGGTTTGGCACTGAAGCTTTCTTT.